The 12 T cell receptor beta chains presented below share a single source sample, sequenced in a study of monozygotic twins with inflammatory bowel disease. TCRdb reprocessed the 5' RACE reads and reports one entry per CDR3 protein, with no DNA. Seen in this sample are roughly 320,000 distinct CDR3 sequences; the ten most common clones hold about 5%. The sample consisted of blood. Receptors originate from a human donor with ulcerative colitis or Crohn's disease, or a healthy co-twin of an affected twin (not recorded which).

V is TRBV2 and J is TRBJ1-5; TCRdb's D gene call, TRBD1, goes unchecked for lack of DNA. Germline CDR1 reads SNHLY; CDR2 reads FYNNEI. This CDR3 has 16 amino acids. The CDR3 region is CASSVGTGGVKQPQHF. Filled out from reference TRBV2 and TRBJ1-5, the complete variable domain reads EPEVTQTPSHQVTQMGQEVILRCVPISNHLYFYWYRQILGQKVEFLVSFYNNEISEKSEIFDDQFSVERPDGSNFTLKIRSTKLEDSAMYFCASSVGTGGVKQPQHFGDGTRLSIL.

The chain carries TRBV7-3 and TRBJ2-1. CDR1 SGHTA and CDR2 FQGTGA come from the germline V gene. The CDR3 runs to 13 residues. The CDR3 region is CASSPNGYNEQFF. Complete variable domain (other parts from reference TRBV7-3 and TRBJ2-1): GAGVSQTPSNKVTEKGKYVELRCDPISGHTALYWYRQSLGQGPEFLIYFQGTGAADDSGLPNDRFFAVRPEGSVSTLKIQRTERGDSAVYLCASSPNGYNEQFFGPGTRLTVL.

The rearrangement joins TRBV7-9 to TRBJ1-5; with no DNA, the TCRdb D assignment of TRBD1 cannot be verified. The CDR3 has 17 residues. The germline CDR1 and CDR2 sequences are SEHNR and FQNEAQ (reference sequence). CDR3 in amino acids: CASSLADQGAFNQPQHF. Full variable domain (missing parts from reference TRBV7-9 and TRBJ1-5): DTGVSQNPRHKITKRGQNVTFRCDPISEHNRLYWYRQTLGQGPEFLTYFQNEAQLEKSRLLSDRFSAERPKGSFSTLEIQRTEQGDSAMYLCASSLADQGAFNQPQHFGDGTRLSIL.

The rearrangement joins TRBV27 to TRBJ1-6. Germline V gene lookup returns CDR1 MNHEY and CDR2 SMNVEV (reference sequence). CDR3 length: 16 residues. The CDR3 spells CASSLEGNAYNSPLHF.

The chain uses TRBV3-1 and TRBJ1-2; TCRdb reports TRBD1, a call that lacks DNA to check it against. CDR3 length equals 19 residues. CDR1 is LGHDT and CDR2 is YNNKEL in the germline V gene (reference sequence). The CDR3 reads CASSLRVGRQQGNYYGYTF.

The V call is TRBV29-1, the J call TRBJ2-1. Germline values: CDR1 SQVTM, CDR2 ANQGSEA. CDR3 length: 12 amino acids. The CDR3 reads CSVGDRRQEQFF.

The rearrangement joins TRBV12-3 or TRBV12-4 to TRBJ2-3; the TCRdb D gene call, TRBD1, has no DNA to confirm it. CDR3 size: 15 residues. CDR3 loop: CASSLGAGLTDTQYF.

The chain employs TRBV18 and TRBJ1-5. The CDR3 totals 15 residues. Germline V lookup: CDR1 KGHSH, CDR2 LQKENI. The CDR3 is CASSPRVGENQPQHF.

The chain joins TRBV12-3 or TRBV12-4 to TRBJ1-1. This CDR3 is 15 amino acids long. The CDR3 sequence: CASRSHKTGNTEAFF.

The genes are TRBV9 and TRBJ2-2; TCRdb outputs TRBD2, but without DNA this stays unchecked. The CDR3 is 17 amino acids. The germline gives CDR1 SGDLS, CDR2 YYNGEE. CDR3 sequence: CASSPPGASLNTGELFF.

CDR3 protein: CASSLSRAPTISQETQYF. This chain joins TRBV7-8 and TRBJ2-5; without DNA, the TCRdb call of TRBD2 cannot be checked. Germline CDR1 and CDR2: SGHVS and FQNEAQ. The CDR3 runs 18 residues.

The rearrangement uses TRBV5-1 and TRBJ2-2. There are 17 residues in the CDR3. Per the germline V gene, CDR1 is SGHRS and CDR2 is YFSETQ. CDR3 sequence: CASSLANLAANTGELFF.